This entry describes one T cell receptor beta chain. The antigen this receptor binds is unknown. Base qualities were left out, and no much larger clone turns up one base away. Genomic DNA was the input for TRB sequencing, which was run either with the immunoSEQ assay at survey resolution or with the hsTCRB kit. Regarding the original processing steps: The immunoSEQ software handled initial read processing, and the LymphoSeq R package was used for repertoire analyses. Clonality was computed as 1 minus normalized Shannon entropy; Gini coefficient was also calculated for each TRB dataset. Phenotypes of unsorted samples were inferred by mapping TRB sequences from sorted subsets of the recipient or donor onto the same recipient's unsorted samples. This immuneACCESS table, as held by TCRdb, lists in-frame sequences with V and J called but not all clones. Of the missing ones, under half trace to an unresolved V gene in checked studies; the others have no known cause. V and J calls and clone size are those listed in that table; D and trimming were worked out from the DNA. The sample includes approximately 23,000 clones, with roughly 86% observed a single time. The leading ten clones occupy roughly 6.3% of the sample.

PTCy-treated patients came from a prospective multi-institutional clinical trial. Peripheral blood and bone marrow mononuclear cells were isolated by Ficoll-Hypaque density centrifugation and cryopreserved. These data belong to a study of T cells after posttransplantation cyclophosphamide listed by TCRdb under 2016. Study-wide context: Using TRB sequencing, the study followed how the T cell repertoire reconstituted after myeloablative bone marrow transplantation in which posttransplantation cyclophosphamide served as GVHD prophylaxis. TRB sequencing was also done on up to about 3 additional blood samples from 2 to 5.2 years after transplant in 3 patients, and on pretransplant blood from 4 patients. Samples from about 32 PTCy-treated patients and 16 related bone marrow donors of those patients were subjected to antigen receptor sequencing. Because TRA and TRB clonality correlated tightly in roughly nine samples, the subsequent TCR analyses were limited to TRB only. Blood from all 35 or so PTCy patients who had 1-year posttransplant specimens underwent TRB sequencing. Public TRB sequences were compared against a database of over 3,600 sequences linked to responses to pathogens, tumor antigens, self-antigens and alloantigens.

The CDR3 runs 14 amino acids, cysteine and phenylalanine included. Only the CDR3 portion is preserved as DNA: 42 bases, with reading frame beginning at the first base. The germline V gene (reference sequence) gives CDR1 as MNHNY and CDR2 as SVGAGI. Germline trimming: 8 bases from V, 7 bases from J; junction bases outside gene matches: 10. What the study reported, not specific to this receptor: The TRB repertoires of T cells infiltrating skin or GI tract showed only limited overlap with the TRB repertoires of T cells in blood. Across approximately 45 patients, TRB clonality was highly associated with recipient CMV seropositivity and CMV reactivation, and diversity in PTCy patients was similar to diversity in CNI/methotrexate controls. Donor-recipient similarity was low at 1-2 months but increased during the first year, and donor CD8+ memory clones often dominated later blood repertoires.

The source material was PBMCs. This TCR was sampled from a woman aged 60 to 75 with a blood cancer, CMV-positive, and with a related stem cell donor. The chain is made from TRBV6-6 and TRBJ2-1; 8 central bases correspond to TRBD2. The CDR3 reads CASGLGSGANEQFF. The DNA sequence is TGTGCCAGCGGCCTCGGTAGCGGGGCTAATGAGCAGTTCTTC.